One sample yielded the 14 T cell receptor beta chains listed below, sequenced in a study of blood T cell repertoires in COVID-19. Measured with immunoSEQ multiplex PCR; TCRdb has only the in-frame clones, and not every one. Of a few hundred thousand clones in the sample, over 70% were seen once. The sample taken for sequencing was peripheral blood. These receptors came from a woman between 65 and 79 years old with acute or convalescent COVID-19.

Concerning this clone: Relative to the germline gene, one junction end is altered; a read error may explain this. This chain uses TRBV29-1 with TRBJ2-1, with TRBD1 as a possible D gene (6 bases). The length of the CDR3 is 12 residues. Germline V CDR1 and CDR2: SQVTM, ANQGSEA. This CDR3 reads CSARTDYTEQFF. For the CDR3, the DNA is TGCAGCGCCCGGACAGATTACACTGAGCAGTTCTTC.

CDR3 coding DNA: TGTGCCTGGAGTGTACATCGGGGCGGGGCCACAGATACGCAGTATTTT. It encodes CAWSVHRGGATDTQYF. The chain has TRBV30 and TRBJ2-3; a weak D match, TRBD2 (6 bases). Germline-derived CDR1 and CDR2 are GTSNPN and SVGIG (reference sequence). This CDR3 region has 16 residues. V lost 0 bases to trimming and J lost 2 bases, with 15 bases between them.

This chain uses TRBV7-8 with TRBJ2-7, with 7 positions matching TRBD1. With V trimmed by 5 bases and J by 13 bases, 17 bases remained unmatched. This CDR3 is 14 amino acids long. Germline CDR1 reads SGHVS; CDR2 reads FQNEAQ. The CDR3 DNA is TGTGCCAGCAGCCCTCAGTCCTACAGGGGTCCATTATACTTC. Its protein product is CASSPQSYRGPLYF.

This clone was recorded at least ten times. This chain links TRBV11-2 with TRBJ2-1; 12 nucleotides align to TRBD2. The CDR3 is 15 amino acids. Germline CDR1 reads SGHAT; CDR2 reads FQNNGV. The V segment lost 2 bases and the J segment 4 bases; nucleotides outside the gene matches: 0. The CDR3 DNA is TGTGCCAGCAGCTTACTAGCGGGGGGGTACAATGAGCAGTTCTTC. Protein sequence: CASSLLAGGYNEQFF.

In DNA, the CDR3 is TGTGCCAGCAGCCGTGGGACAGTATCGAATGAAAAACTGTTTTTT. Translation gives CASSRGTVSNEKLFF. This chain links TRBV7-9 with TRBJ1-4; 7 nucleotides match TRBD1. The CDR3 runs to 15 residues. In germline, CDR1 is SEHNR, CDR2 FQNEAQ (reference sequence). With 5 bases clipped from V and 5 bases from J, the junction kept 8 bases outside the gene matches. Drawing the rest from reference TRBV7-9 and TRBJ1-4, the complete variable domain is DTGVSQNPRHKITKRGQNVTFRCDPISEHNRLYWYRQTLGQGPEFLTYFQNEAQLEKSRLLSDRFSAERPKGSFSTLEIQRTEQGDSAMYLCASSRGTVSNEKLFFGSGTQLSVL.

The rearrangement joins TRBV5-6 to TRBJ2-3; 8 bases match TRBD2. This CDR3 is built from 17 residues. V lost 7 bases, J lost 1 base, and 14 bases stayed unmatched. Germline loops: CDR1 SGHDT, CDR2 YYEEEE. CDR3 bases: TGTGCCAGCCGAGCAGCGCCAGTAGCGGGGCGCACAGATACGCAGTATTTT. Translated: CASRAAPVAGRTDTQYF.

In this sample, this clone turned up once. The chain employs TRBV9 and TRBJ2-2; a possible D gene is TRBD2 (6 bases). Germline V gives CDR1 SGDLS, CDR2 YYNGEE. The CDR3 runs to 15 residues. The ends were cut back, 1 base at V and 1 base at J, with 8 bases in the middle. The CDR3 here is CASSVIGGNTGELFF. In DNA form, the CDR3 reads TGTGCCAGCAGCGTAATCGGGGGGAACACCGGGGAGCTGTTTTTT.

The chain has TRBV4-3 and TRBJ2-3; D perhaps matches TRBD1 (5 bases). Deletions cut 0 bases from V and 5 bases from J, with 9 bases between. The CDR3 has 14 residues. Germline lookup yields CDR1 LGHNA and CDR2 YSLEER. The DNA for the CDR3 is TGCGCCAGCAGCCAAGATCGAAGGGGAGATACGCAGTATTTT. Translation gives CASSQDRRGDTQYF.

The V gene is TRBV27, the J gene TRBJ2-3; 8 nucleotides match TRBD2. V was clipped by 10 bases and J by 0 bases; unmatched bases: 3. Germline CDR1 reads MNHEY; CDR2 reads SMNVEV (reference sequence). This CDR3 contains 13 residues. DNA of the CDR3: TGTGCCATCAGACTAGCGAGCACAGATACGCAGTATTTT. Its translation: CAIRLASTDTQYF.

This chain links TRBV29-1 with TRBJ2-1, with 10 positions matching TRBD1. V trimming: 6 bases; J trimming: 6 bases; junction bases outside the gene matches: 11. The CDR3 is 15 residues long. Germline V gene data show CDR1 as SQVTM and CDR2 as ANQGSEA. Here the CDR3 DNA reads TGCAGCGTAACCCCGACAGGGGGCCTTATCAATGAGCAGTTCTTC. Protein product: CSVTPTGGLINEQFF.

CDR3 in amino acids: CASSLEGGGRGTQYF. CDR3 bases: TGCGCCAGCAGCTTGGAGGGGGGGGGCCGAGGTACGCAGTATTTT. This chain uses TRBV5-1 with TRBJ2-3, with a weak D call TRBD2 (7 bases). CDR1 is SGHRS and CDR2 is YFSETQ in the germline V gene. Trimming cost V 0 bases and J 8 bases, with 16 bases left between them. CDR3 length: 15 amino acids.

The rearrangement uses TRBV5-1 and TRBJ2-2; TRBD2 is a possible D gene (5 bases). Germline assignment: CDR1 SGHRS and CDR2 YFSETQ. The CDR3 has 14 residues. The V and J ends lost 6 bases and 1 base respectively, with 10 bases between them. The CDR3 protein is CASTNGENTGELFF. The CDR3 DNA follows: TGCGCCAGCACAAACGGGGAGAACACCGGGGAGCTGTTTTTT.

The rearrangement links TRBV7-2 to TRBJ2-7, with D hard to call. Trimming removed 6 bases from V and 2 bases from J, with 11 bases in between. CDR1 and CDR2 (germline): SGHTA, FQGNSA. The CDR3 runs 13 residues. The CDR3 sequence is CASRLGETYEQYV. CDR3 coding DNA: TGTGCCAGCAGGTTGGGCGAGACCTACGAGCAGTACGTC.

This chain joins TRBV5-1 and TRBJ2-4; 11 positions match TRBD1. V lost 2 bases and J lost 6; bases outside the gene matches: 13. The CDR3 consists of 18 residues. Germline V CDR1 and CDR2: SGHRS, YFSETQ. CDR3 DNA sequence: TGCGCCAGCAGCTTATACCGGGACAGGGGGTTCGGAATAAACATTCAGTACTTC. This codes for CASSLYRDRGFGINIQYF.